Listed below are T cell receptor beta chains from one sample, sequenced in a study of shared clonotypes between healthy human individuals. Method: immunoSEQ multiplex PCR; TCRdb's copy keeps in-frame clones and lacks some. The sample contains more than 2 million clones, 95% of which appear only once. Source material: naive CD4+ T cells sorted from blood. The receptors were sampled from a man younger than 35 in good health. The CDR3 runs from the conserved cysteine through the conserved F or W. A D gene is named only where the DNA matches it firmly. Some rows mark clone size as missing; the rest say once, few, many or name a class of expanded clone.

d_call	v_call	j_call	cdr3_length	clone_size	cdr3_nt	cdr3_aa
TRBD1	TRBV4-3	TRBJ1-2	18	.	TGCGCCAGCAGCCAAGATCCCAGCAAGACAGGGTTGTACTATGGCTACACCTTC	CASSQDPSKTGLYYGYTF
.	TRBV12-5	TRBJ2-7	17	few	TGTGCTAGTGGTTTGGTACTCGGCAGTCCAGTTTCCTACGAGCAGTACTTC	CASGLVLGSPVSYEQYF
TRBD2	TRBV10-3	TRBJ2-3	13	.	TGTGCCATCGGGACTAGCGGGCCAGATACACAGTATTTT	CAIGTSGPDTQYF
.	TRBV11-3	TRBJ2-1	13	.	TGTGCCAGCAGCGAAGACGGGCCCAATGAGCAGTTCTTC	CASSEDGPNEQFF
.	TRBV7-9	TRBJ2-4	16	.	TGTGCCAGCAGCCATCGGCAGAATCTAGCCAAAAACATTCAGTACTTC	CASSHRQNLAKNIQYF
.	TRBV5-4	TRBJ1-1	15	.	TGTGCCAGCAGCTCCGCCCGGACAGTGAACACTGAAGCTTTCTTT	CASSSARTVNTEAFF
.	TRBV29-1	TRBJ2-1	11	.	TGTTCTTACCCCAGGAGGGATGAGCAGTTCTTC	CSYPRRDEQFF
TRBD2	TRBV9	TRBJ2-5	15	.	TGTGCCAGCAGCCTGGGACTAGCGGGAACGGAGACCCAGTACTTC	CASSLGLAGTETQYF
.	TRBV9	TRBJ1-2	13	.	TGTGCCAGCAGCCCTGACAGTAACTATGGCTACACCTTC	CASSPDSNYGYTF
.	TRBV7-2	TRBJ2-7	15	.	TGTGCCAGCAGCACCCAGGCGGCTGATTCCTACGAGCAGTACTTC	CASSTQAADSYEQYF
TRBD1	TRBV7-8	TRBJ1-6	16	few	TGTGCCAGCAGCGAGTCCGGGACAGGGGGCAGGACACCCCTCCACTTT	CASSESGTGGRTPLHF
TRBD1	TRBV19	TRBJ2-6	19	.	TGTGCCAGTAGTTCGAAACCGGGACAGGGGGCGATAGGGGCCAACGTCCTGACTTTC	CASSSKPGQGAIGANVLTF
.	TRBV7-9	TRBJ1-5	13	.	TGTGCCAGCAGCTTAGAACAGAATCAGCCCCAGCATTTT	CASSLEQNQPQHF
TRBD1	TRBV18	TRBJ1-1	15	.	TGTGCCAGCTCACCGAGACAGGGGCTGGGCACTGAAGCTTTCTTT	CASSPRQGLGTEAFF
.	TRBV7-9	TRBJ1-4	15	once	TGTGCCAGCAGCGGGGGGGTGGTTTTCAATGAAAAACTGTTTTTT	CASSGGVVFNEKLFF
TRBD1	TRBV2	TRBJ2-3	15	.	TGTGCCAGCAGTTTTCAGGGGGAAGGCACAGATACGCAGTATTTT	CASSFQGEGTDTQYF
.	TRBV19	TRBJ1-2	14	once	TGTGCCAGTATCTACACCCAAAGCGGCTATGGCTACACCTTC	CASIYTQSGYGYTF
.	TRBV4-2	TRBJ2-7	16	.	TGTGCCAGCAGCCAAGAGTATAGACAGAGTCCCTACGAGCAGTACTTC	CASSQEYRQSPYEQYF
TRBD2	TRBV11-2	TRBJ2-7	15	.	TGTGCCAGCAGATTAACTAGCGGGAGGAGAAACGAGCAGTACTTC	CASRLTSGRRNEQYF
.	TRBV11-2	TRBJ2-3	14	.	TGTGCCAGCAGCTTAACTAGAGGTACAGATACGCAGTATTTT	CASSLTRGTDTQYF
.	TRBV6-1	TRBJ2-7	13	.	TGTGCCAGCAGTGAATCTATCCCCGGACAGTGGTACTTC	CASSESIPGQWYF
.	TRBV4-1	TRBJ2-3	16	.	TGCGCCAGCAGCCACTCGCCGGCAGCCAGCACAGATACGCAGTATTTT	CASSHSPAASTDTQYF
TRBD2	TRBV19	TRBJ2-3	17	.	TGTGCCAGTAGTTTCCCAGCGGGGGGGCCTCCCACAGATACGCAGTATTTT	CASSFPAGGPPTDTQYF
.	TRBV5-1	TRBJ1-2	15	once	TGCGCCAGCAGCTTGGGTGACAGTGCTAACTATGGCTACACCTTC	CASSLGDSANYGYTF
TRBD1	TRBV10-3	TRBJ1-2	14	once	TGTGCCATCAGCGCGGGACAGGGAGTGGATGGCTACACCTTC	CAISAGQGVDGYTF
.	TRBV10-1	TRBJ2-5	14	.	TGCGCCGGTGGGGGGCGTTTCACCCAAGAGACCCAGTACTTC	CAGGGRFTQETQYF
.	TRBV4-2	TRBJ2-1	15	.	TGTGCCAGCAGCCAGGACGGGAGTTCCTACAATGAGCAGTTCTTC	CASSQDGSSYNEQFF
.	TRBV4-3	TRBJ2-7	14	.	TGCGCCAGCAGCCAAGAAGACAATTACTACGAGCAGTACTTC	CASSQEDNYYEQYF
.	TRBV7-2	TRBJ1-5	12	.	TGTGCCAGCAGCTTATTTACTCAGCCCCAGCATTTT	CASSLFTQPQHF